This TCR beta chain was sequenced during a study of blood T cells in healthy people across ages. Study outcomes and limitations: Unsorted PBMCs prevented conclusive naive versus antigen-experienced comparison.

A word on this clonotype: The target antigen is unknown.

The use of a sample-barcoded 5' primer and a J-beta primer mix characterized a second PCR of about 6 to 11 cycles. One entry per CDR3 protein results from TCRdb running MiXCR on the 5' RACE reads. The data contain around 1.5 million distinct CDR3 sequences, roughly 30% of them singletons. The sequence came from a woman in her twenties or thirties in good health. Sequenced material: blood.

The CDR3 DNA reads TGTGCCAGCTTAAGGGGGCAAAGCAATCAGCCCCAGCATTTT. Protein sequence: CASLRGQSNQPQHF. The rearrangement links TRBV28 to TRBJ1-5; 7 positions match TRBD1. Germline V gene sequence: CDR1 MDHEN, CDR2 SYDVKM. J was trimmed by 1 base and V by 8 bases; bases with no gene match: 5. CDR3 length: 14 amino acids.